What follows is one T cell receptor (beta chain) and its context. This entry belongs to a study of T cell responses to AZD1222 COVID-19 vaccine. The CDR3 is 15 amino acids. V gave up 0 bases and J gave up 7 bases, with 15 bases separating them. Germline lookup yields CDR1 KGHSH and CDR2 LQKENI. Data came from immunoSEQ multiplex PCR; TCRdb stores just in-frame clones and leaves some out. The table shows about 110,000 clones, with 80% to 95% occurring only once. The source is an adult who received the AZD1222 COVID-19 vaccine. The genes are TRBV18 and TRBJ1-2; D not certain. The sequenced sample was peripheral blood, obtained 28 days after the second AZD1222 dose. The CDR3 here is CASSPPLRQQTGYTF. CDR3 bases: TGTGCCAGCTCACCACCTCTAAGGCAACAGACTGGCTACACCTTC.